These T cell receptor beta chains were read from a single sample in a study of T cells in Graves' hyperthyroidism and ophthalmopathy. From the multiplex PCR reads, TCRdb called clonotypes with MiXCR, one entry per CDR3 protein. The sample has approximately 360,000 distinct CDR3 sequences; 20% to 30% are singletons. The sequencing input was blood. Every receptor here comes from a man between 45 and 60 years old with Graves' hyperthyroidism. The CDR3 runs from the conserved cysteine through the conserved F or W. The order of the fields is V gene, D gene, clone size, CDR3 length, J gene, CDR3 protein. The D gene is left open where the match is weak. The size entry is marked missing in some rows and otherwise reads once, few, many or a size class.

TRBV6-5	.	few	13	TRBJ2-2	CASKVSDTGELFF
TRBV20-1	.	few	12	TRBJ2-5	CSARDSPETQYF
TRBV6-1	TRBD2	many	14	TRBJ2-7	CASRKLAGTYEQYF
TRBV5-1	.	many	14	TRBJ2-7	CASSFNGIDYEQYF
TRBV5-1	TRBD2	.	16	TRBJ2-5	CASSRTSGRAKETQYF
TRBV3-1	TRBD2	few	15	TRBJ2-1	CASSQLRDYYNEQFF
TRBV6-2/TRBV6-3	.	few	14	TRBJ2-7	CASSRRGSSYEQYF
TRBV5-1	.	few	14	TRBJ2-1	CASSLSGLDNEQFF
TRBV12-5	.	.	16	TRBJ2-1	CASGLVRISSYNEQFF
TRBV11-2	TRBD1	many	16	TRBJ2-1	CASSSDRGVTHNEQFF
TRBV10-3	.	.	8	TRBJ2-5	CAIRAQYF
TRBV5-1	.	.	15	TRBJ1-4	CASSFQGSTNEKLFF
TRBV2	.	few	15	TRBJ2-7	CASRGGDSVSYEQYF
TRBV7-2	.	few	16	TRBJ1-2	CASSFVARGANYGYTF
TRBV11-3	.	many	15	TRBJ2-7	CASSLGAGDLGEQYF
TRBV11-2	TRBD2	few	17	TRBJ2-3	CASSLDGRTSGTDTQYF
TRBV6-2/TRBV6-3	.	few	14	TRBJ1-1	CASSRGGRGTEAFF
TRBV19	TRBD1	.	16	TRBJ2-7	CASTGTGAIGFHEQYF
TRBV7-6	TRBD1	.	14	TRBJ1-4	CASSATGGNEKLFF
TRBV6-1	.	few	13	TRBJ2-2	CASSETLTGELFF
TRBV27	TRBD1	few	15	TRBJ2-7	CASSLYRDRTYEQYF
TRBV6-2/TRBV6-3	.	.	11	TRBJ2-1	CASGPRGAQFF
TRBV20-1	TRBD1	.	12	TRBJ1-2	CSARGQTYGYTF